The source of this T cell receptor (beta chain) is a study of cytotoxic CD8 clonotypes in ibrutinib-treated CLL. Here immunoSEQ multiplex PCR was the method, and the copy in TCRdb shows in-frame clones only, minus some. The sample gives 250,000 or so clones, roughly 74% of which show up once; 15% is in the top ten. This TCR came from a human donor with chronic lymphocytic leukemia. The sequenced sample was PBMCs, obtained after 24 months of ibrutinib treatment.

For the CDR3, the DNA is TGCGCCAGCAGCTCCGGACAGGCTTCTGGAAACACCATATATTTT. Translating gives CASSSGQASGNTIYF. This chain joins TRBV5-1 and TRBJ1-3, with 7 bases matching TRBD1. J gave up 1 base and V 3 bases, and 4 bases lay outside the gene matches. The CDR3 has 15 amino acids. Germline values: CDR1 SGHRS, CDR2 YFSETQ. The whole variable domain, remainder taken from reference TRBV5-1 and TRBJ1-3, is KAGVTQTPRYLIKTRGQQVTLSCSPISGHRSVSWYQQTPGQGLQFLFEYFSETQRNKGNFPGRFSGRQFSNSRSEMNVSTLELGDSALYLCASSSGQASGNTIYFGEGSWLTVV.